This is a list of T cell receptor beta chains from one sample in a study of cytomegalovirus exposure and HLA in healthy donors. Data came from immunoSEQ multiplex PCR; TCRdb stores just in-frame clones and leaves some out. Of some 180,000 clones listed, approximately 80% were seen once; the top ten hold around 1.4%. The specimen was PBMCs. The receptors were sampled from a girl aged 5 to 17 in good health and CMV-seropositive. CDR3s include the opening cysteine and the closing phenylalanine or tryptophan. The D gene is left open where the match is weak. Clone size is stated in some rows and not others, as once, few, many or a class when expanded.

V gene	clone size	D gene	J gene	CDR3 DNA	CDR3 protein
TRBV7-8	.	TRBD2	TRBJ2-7	TGTGCCAGCAGCTATGGACTAGCGGGGGCCTACGAGCAGTACTTC	CASSYGLAGAYEQYF
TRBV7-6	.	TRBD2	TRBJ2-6	TGTGCCAGCAGTTGGGGGGGACTAGCCCTCTCTGGGGCCAACGTCCTGACTTTC	CASSWGGLALSGANVLTF
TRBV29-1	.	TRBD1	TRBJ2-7	TGCAGCGTTGCCCCTGGGGGACAGGGGAACGAGCAGTACTTC	CSVAPGGQGNEQYF
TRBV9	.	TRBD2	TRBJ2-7	TGTGCCAGCAGCGTATCAACTAGCGTAAGCGAGCAGTACTTC	CASSVSTSVSEQYF
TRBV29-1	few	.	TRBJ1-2	TGCAGCGTTACCTCGCCCGCAGGCTATGGCTACACCTTC	CSVTSPAGYGYTF
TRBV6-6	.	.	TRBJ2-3	TGTGCCAGCAGTTACTCGTGGGGGACTTCCACAGATACGCAGTATTTT	CASSYSWGTSTDTQYF
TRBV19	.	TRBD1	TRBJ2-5	TGTGCCAGTAGTGCCCGGGACAGCCAAGAGACCCAGTACTTC	CASSARDSQETQYF
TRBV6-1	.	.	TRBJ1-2	TGTGCCAGCATCCCCTGGACTTCTAACTATGGCTACACCTTC	CASIPWTSNYGYTF
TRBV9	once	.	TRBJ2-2	TGTGCCAGCAGCGTCATCTCAGGGATCGGGGAGCTGTTTTTT	CASSVISGIGELFF
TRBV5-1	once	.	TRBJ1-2	TGCGCCAGCAGCTTGGCCCCAGGGGTGGCCTATGGCTACACCTTC	CASSLAPGVAYGYTF
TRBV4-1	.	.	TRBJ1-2	TGCGCCAGCAGCCAAGAAGGCCGGGGGTACTATGGCTACACCTTC	CASSQEGRGYYGYTF
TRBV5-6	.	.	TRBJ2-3	TGTGCCAGCAGCTTGGGATTGGTCTCCCCAGGCCCAACAGATACGCAGTATTTT	CASSLGLVSPGPTDTQYF
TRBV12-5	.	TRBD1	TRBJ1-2	TGTGCTAGTGGTTTGGTAACAGGGGCACGAAACTATGGCTACACCTTC	CASGLVTGARNYGYTF
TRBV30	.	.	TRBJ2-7	TGTGCTCGGCGGCAGGGCTACGAGCAGTACTTC	CARRQGYEQYF
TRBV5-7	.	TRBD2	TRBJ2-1	TGTGCCAGCAGCTTGGCGCTCCCTAGCGGGGATTACAATGAGCAGTTCTTC	CASSLALPSGDYNEQFF
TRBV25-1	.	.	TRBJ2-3	TGTGCCAGCAGCCAGTGGACAGTCAGCACAGATACGCAGTATTTT	CASSQWTVSTDTQYF
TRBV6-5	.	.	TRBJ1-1	TGTGCCAGCAGTTACCAAACTGACAGGACTGAAGCTTTCTTT	CASSYQTDRTEAFF
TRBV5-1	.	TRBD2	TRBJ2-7	TGCGCCAGCAGACCTAGGAGCGGGACCTACGAGCAGTACTTC	CASRPRSGTYEQYF
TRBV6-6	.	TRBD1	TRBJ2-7	TGTGCCAGCAGTCTCGGGACAGGCACCTACGAGCAGTACTTC	CASSLGTGTYEQYF
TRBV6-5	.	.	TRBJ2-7	TGTGCCAGCAGTTACTCTGGCGGATGGAGCTCCTACGAGCAGTACTTC	CASSYSGGWSSYEQYF
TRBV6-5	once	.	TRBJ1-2	TGTGCCAGCAGTTACTCGAAAGGGGCCCCTAACTATGGCTACACCTTC	CASSYSKGAPNYGYTF
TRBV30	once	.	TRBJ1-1	TGTGCCTGGAGTGTGGACGACAGGTTTCGAGGGACTGAAGCTTTCTTT	CAWSVDDRFRGTEAFF
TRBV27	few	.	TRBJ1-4	TGTGCCAGCAGTTTATCTCGGGGGGCGTATGAAAAACTGTTTTTT	CASSLSRGAYEKLFF
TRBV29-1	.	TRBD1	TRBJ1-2	TGCAGCGTCCCCGGGTGGCAGGGGGCGCGGTATGGCTACACCTTC	CSVPGWQGARYGYTF
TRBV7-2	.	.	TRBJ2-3	TGTGCCAGCAGCACAAAGGGGAGTGGGGGCCCAGATACGCAGTATTTT	CASSTKGSGGPDTQYF
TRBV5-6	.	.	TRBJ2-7	TGTGCCAGCAGCTCCCCCTGGCTAGAAGGGGATTACGAGCAGTACTTC	CASSSPWLEGDYEQYF
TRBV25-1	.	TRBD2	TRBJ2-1	TGTGCCAGCAGTGGGACTAGCGGGTCTTACAATGAGCAGTTCTTC	CASSGTSGSYNEQFF
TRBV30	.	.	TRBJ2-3	TGTGCCTGGACCCTGTCCCCAGATACGCAGTATTTT	CAWTLSPDTQYF
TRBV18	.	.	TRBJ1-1	TGTGCCAGCTCACCGACCGGGGGGGGGATGAACACTGAAGCTTTCTTT	CASSPTGGGMNTEAFF
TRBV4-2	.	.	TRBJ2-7	TGTGCCAGCAGCCAAGAGTTCGGCCTAGCGTTGGACGAGCAGTACTTC	CASSQEFGLALDEQYF
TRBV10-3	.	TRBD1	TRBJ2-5	TGTGCCATCAGTGAGATGGCAGGGGGCAGGAAGACCCAGTACTTC	CAISEMAGGRKTQYF
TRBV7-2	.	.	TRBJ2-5	TGTGCCAGCAGCTTAGAGGGAAGGGGGGGAGGGGAGACCCAGTACTTC	CASSLEGRGGGETQYF
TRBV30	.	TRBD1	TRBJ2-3	TGTGCCGGAAACCCGGGGACAGGACACGATACGCAGTATTTT	CAGNPGTGHDTQYF
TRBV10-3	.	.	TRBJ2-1	TGTGCCATCAGGGAGGACAGTTTAGCCTACAATGAGCAGTTCTTC	CAIREDSLAYNEQFF
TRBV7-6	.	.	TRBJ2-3	TGTGCCAGCAGAAAGGAGGGGCGGAGCACAGATACGCAGTATTTT	CASRKEGRSTDTQYF
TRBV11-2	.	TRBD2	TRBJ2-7	TGTGCCAGCAGCTTAGGCCGGGGGGTCCGATCCTACGAGCAGTACTTC	CASSLGRGVRSYEQYF
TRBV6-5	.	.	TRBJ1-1	TGTGCCAGCAGTTACTCAGGAGTGAACACTGAAGCTTTCTTT	CASSYSGVNTEAFF
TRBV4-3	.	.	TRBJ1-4	TGCGCCAGCAGCCAAGACGGGGTGAATGAAAAACTGTTTTTT	CASSQDGVNEKLFF
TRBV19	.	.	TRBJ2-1	TGTGCCAGCCACCTACGGGGGAGCTCCTACAATGAGCAGTTCTTC	CASHLRGSSYNEQFF
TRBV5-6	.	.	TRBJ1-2	TGTGCCAGCAGCTTGGAAACGACAGCGGGAGGCTACACCTTC	CASSLETTAGGYTF
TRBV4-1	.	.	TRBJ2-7	TGCGCCAGCAGCCAAGAGGGTCACAGGGCCTACGAGCAGTACTTC	CASSQEGHRAYEQYF
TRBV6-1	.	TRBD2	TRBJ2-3	TGTGCCAGCAGCTTTAGCGGGAGTTGGGAGGATACGCAGTATTTT	CASSFSGSWEDTQYF
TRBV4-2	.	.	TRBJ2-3	TGTGCCAGCAGCCAAGTTAGTGCCACCACAGATACGCAGTATTTT	CASSQVSATTDTQYF
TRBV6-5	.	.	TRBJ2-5	TGTGCCAGCAGGAATACCCGGGGAGAGACCCAGTACTTC	CASRNTRGETQYF
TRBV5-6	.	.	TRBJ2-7	TGTGCCAGCAGCGGCTTTGACCGGGTTCCCGAGCAGTACTTC	CASSGFDRVPEQYF
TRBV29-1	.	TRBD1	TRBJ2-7	TGCAGCGTTAAGCCGGGACAGGGGTTCTACGAGCAGTACTTC	CSVKPGQGFYEQYF
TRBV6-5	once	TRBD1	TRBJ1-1	TGTGCCAGCAGTTACTCTGGGACAGGGGGAACTGAAGCTTTCTTT	CASSYSGTGGTEAFF
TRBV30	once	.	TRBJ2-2	TGTGCCTGGAGTCGCACCGGGGAGCTGTTTTTT	CAWSRTGELFF
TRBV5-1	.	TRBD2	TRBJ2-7	TGCGCCAGCAGCTTGGGCACGGGAGGAGACGAGCAGTACTTC	CASSLGTGGDEQYF
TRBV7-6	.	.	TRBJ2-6	TGTGCCAGCAGCATCCAACCAAGGGGGTTGGGCTCTGGGGCCAACGTCCTGACTTTC	CASSIQPRGLGSGANVLTF
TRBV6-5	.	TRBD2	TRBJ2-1	TGTGCCAGCAAAACGGGACTAGAGGGTCATGAGCAGTTCTTC	CASKTGLEGHEQFF
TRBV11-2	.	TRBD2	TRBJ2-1	TGTGCCAGCAGTCCTAGAGCGGGAGTTTCCTACAATGAGCAGTTCTTC	CASSPRAGVSYNEQFF
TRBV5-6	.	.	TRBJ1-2	TGTGCCAGCAGTCCCTCGGTACAGTTCTATGGCTACACCTTC	CASSPSVQFYGYTF
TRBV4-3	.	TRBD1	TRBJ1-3	TGCGCCAGCAGCCAATCGCGGGACAGTTCCTCTGGAAACACCATATATTTT	CASSQSRDSSSGNTIYF
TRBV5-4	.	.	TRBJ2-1	TGTGCCAGCAGCTTGATAGGGGGTGAGCAGTTCTTC	CASSLIGGEQFF
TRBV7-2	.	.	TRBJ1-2	TGTGCCAGCAGCTTTCCTCCGGGAGGCTACACCTTC	CASSFPPGGYTF
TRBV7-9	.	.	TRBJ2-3	TGTGCCAGCAGGCCTAGATGGATATACCCGAAAACAACAGATACGCAGTATTTT	CASRPRWIYPKTTDTQYF
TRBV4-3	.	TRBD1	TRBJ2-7	TGCGCCAGCAGCCAAGCCGGGACAGGCCCCTACGAGCAGTACTTC	CASSQAGTGPYEQYF
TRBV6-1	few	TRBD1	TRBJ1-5	TGTGCCGTAAACAGGGGGCTCGACAATCAGCCCCAGCATTTT	CAVNRGLDNQPQHF
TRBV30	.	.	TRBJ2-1	TGTGCCTGGAGTGCCATCGAACGAGGGGGTAATGAGCAGTTCTTC	CAWSAIERGGNEQFF